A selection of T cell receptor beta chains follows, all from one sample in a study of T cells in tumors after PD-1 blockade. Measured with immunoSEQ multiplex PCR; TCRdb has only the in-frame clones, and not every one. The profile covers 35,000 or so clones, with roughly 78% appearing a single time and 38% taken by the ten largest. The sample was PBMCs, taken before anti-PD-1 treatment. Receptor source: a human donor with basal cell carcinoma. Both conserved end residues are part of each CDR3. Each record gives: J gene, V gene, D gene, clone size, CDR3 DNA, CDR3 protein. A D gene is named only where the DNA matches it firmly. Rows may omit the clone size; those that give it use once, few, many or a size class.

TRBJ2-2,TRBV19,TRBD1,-,TGTGCCAGTACCCCGGACAGGGTCACCGGGGAGCTGTTTTTT,CASTPDRVTGELFF
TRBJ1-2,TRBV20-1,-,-,TGCAGTGCCCGGCGGGCCAACGGCTACACCTTC,CSARRANGYTF
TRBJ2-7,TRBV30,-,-,TGTGCCTGGAGGGACTCAGGTTGGGACGAGCAGTACTTC,CAWRDSGWDEQYF
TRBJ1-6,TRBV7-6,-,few,TGTGCCAGCAGCTTCGGCAGCAATTCACCCCTCCACTTT,CASSFGSNSPLHF
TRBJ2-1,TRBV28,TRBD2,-,TGTGCCAGCAGTTTACGCGGGAGGGGAAATGAGCAGTTCTTC,CASSLRGRGNEQFF
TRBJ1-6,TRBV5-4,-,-,TGTGCCCTCACCCTCGAGGGAAGGAATTCACCCCTCCACTTT,CALTLEGRNSPLHF
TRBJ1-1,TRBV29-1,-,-,TGCAGCATCCTACAGGGAAACACTGAAGCTTTCTTT,CSILQGNTEAFF
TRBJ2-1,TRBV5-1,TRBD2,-,TGCGCCAGCAGCAAGTCGCGGGGGGGCCGTGATGAGCAGTTCTTC,CASSKSRGGRDEQFF
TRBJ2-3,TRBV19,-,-,TGTGCCAGTAGGTTAAATCGGGCAGATACGCAGTATTTT,CASRLNRADTQYF
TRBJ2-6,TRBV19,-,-,TGTGCCAGTAGTATTGATTTTGGGGCCAACGTCCTGACTTTC,CASSIDFGANVLTF
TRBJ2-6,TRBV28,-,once,TGTGCCAGCAGTTTAGCCGGGAGTGGGGCCAACGTCCTGACTTTC,CASSLAGSGANVLTF
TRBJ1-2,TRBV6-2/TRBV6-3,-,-,TGTGCCAGCAGTTACCGGGCTTCCTCTAACTATGGCTACACCTTC,CASSYRASSNYGYTF
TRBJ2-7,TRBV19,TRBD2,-,TGTGCCAGAGAGACTAGCGGGGGCTACGAGCAGTACTTC,CARETSGGYEQYF
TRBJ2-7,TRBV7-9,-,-,TGTGCCAGCAGCTTGGGGGGTTCAAAGACAACCTACTACGAGCAGTACTTC,CASSLGGSKTTYYEQYF
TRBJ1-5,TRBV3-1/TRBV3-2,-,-,TGTGCCAGCAGCCGAAATGAATTTATCCGGGATCCCTTCGTTCAGCCCCAGCATTTT,CASSRNEFIRDPFVQPQHF
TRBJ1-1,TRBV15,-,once,TGTGCCACCAGCCTCTCTCCCTTACGCCATACTGAAGCTTTCTTT,CATSLSPLRHTEAFF
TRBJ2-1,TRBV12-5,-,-,TGTGCTAGTGGTTGGGGACTGTCCAATGAGCAGTTCTTC,CASGWGLSNEQFF
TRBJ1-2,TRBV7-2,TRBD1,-,TGTGCCATAGGGACTACAGGGGATATAGGTGGCTACACCTTC,CAIGTTGDIGGYTF
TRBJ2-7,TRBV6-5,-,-,TGTGCCAGCAGTTTTCTCCAGGCCGAGCAGTACTTC,CASSFLQAEQYF
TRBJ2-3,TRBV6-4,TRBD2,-,TGTGCCAGCAGTTATACAGCGGGGGATACGCAGTATTTT,CASSYTAGDTQYF
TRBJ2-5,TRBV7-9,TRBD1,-,TGTGCCAGCAGCTTAGCACAGGGGGCCGTGGAGACCCAGTACTTC,CASSLAQGAVETQYF
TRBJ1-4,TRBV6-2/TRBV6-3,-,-,TGTGCCAGCAGTGCAACTAATGAAAAACTGTTTTTT,CASSATNEKLFF
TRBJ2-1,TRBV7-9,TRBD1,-,TGTGCCAGCAGCTTAACCGGGACAGGGGACAATGAGCAGTTCTTC,CASSLTGTGDNEQFF
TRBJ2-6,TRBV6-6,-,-,TGTGCCAGCAGTTCCGCCCCTGGGGCCAACGTCCTGACTTTC,CASSSAPGANVLTF
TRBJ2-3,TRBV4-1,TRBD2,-,TGCGCCAGCAGCCAAGACCCGAGGACTAGTCGTCAGACAGATACGCAGTATTTT,CASSQDPRTSRQTDTQYF
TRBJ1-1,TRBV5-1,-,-,TGCGCCAGCAGCTTGGATCGTCACCTCTTGACTGAAGCTTTCTTT,CASSLDRHLLTEAFF
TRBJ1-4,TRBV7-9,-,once,TGTGCCAGCAGCTCACCGTCCCGGGACATCGTCCGTGAAAAACTGTTTTTT,CASSSPSRDIVREKLFF
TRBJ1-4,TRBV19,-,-,TGTGCCAGTAGTATCTCAACAGGCGAAAAACTGTTTTTT,CASSISTGEKLFF
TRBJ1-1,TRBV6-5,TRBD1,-,TGTGCCAGCAGTTTTCGGACAGGGGGAGGGACTGAAGCTTTCTTT,CASSFRTGGGTEAFF
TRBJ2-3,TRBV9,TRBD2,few,TGTGCCAGCAGCGTAGATCCAGCGGGGGGGCGAGCTACGCAGTATTTT,CASSVDPAGGRATQYF
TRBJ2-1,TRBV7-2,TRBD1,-,TGTGCCAGCATCACAGACAGGGGCTCCTACAATGAGCAGTTCTTC,CASITDRGSYNEQFF
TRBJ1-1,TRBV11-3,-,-,TGTGCCAGCAGCTTCGACCAGGTCGTGAACACTGAAGCTTTCTTT,CASSFDQVVNTEAFF